What follows is one TCR beta chain and its context. Its antigen is unidentified. Generated by immunoSEQ multiplex PCR, the TCRdb table keeps only in-frame clones and is missing some. The sample records under 600,000 clones, around 97% being singletons. This sample was taken from a study of shared clonotypes between healthy human individuals. Study in general: CD4 naive cells filled three plates per donor, CD4 memory three, CD8 naive two and CD8 memory one.

Study-wide results and limits: Naive subsets tended to show greater estimated richness than memory subsets.

Losses at the gene ends were 4 bases for V and 2 bases for J; bases not matched to a gene: 3. The CDR3 spans 16 residues. Germline lookup yields CDR1 KGHSH and CDR2 LQKENI. This receptor was obtained from a woman aged 25 to 39 in good health. The chain carries TRBV18 and TRBJ2-2, with 11 nucleotides matching TRBD2. Sequenced: naive CD4+ T cells sorted from blood. Subset described: CD45RA+ positively selected. CDR3 sequence (DNA): TGTGCCAGCTCACTACTAGCGGGAGACAACACCGGGGAGCTGTTTTTT. It yields the protein CASSLLAGDNTGELFF.